The clone carrying this TCR beta chain was observed a single time. Its antigen remains unknown. The entry originates in a study of fetal regulatory T cell absence and autoimmunity. Study details: Without clinical diabetes, IPEX patients showed exocrine pancreas autoimmunity. Whole-study findings and limits: Broadly similar TRB gene family usage was seen in pancreas and cord blood. Pancreas TCRs were oligoclonally enriched versus cord blood, some clones over 85-fold.

Sequencing was at survey level. Produced via immunoSEQ multiplex PCR; TCRdb's table is partial and in-frame only. The table records 46,000 or so clones, around 85% of them present only once. Unmatched junction bases numbered 11, after V lost 4 bases and J lost 8 bases. Germline CDR1 reads MGHDK; CDR2 reads SYGVNS. The CDR3 runs to 17 residues. The sequenced sample was cord blood. The chain couples TRBV25-1 to TRBJ2-3; 14 bases align to TRBD2. This TCR derives from a newborn boy with IPEX syndrome. CDR3 region: CASSGTRGLAGEGTQYF. Here the CDR3 DNA reads TGTGCCAGCAGTGGGACACGGGGACTAGCGGGAGAGGGTACGCAGTATTTT.